Each of the 8 T cell receptor beta chains below was sequenced from the same sample in a study of shared clonotypes between healthy human individuals. The table came from immunoSEQ multiplex PCR; TCRdb's copy has only in-frame clones and leaves some out. Among approximately 940,000 clones listed, over 75% were seen once. The sample comprised memory CD4+ T cells sorted from blood. Indicated subset: CD45RA-negative fraction. These receptors came from a man in his late teens or twenties in good health.

This clone occurred many times. This same CDR3 is encoded by further DNA sequences in the sample. The chain employs TRBV19 and TRBJ1-2; D gene uncertain. This CDR3 has 14 amino acids. Germline V gene data show CDR1 as LNHDA and CDR2 as SQIVND (reference sequence). The V end was cut by 1 base, the J end by 0 bases, with 6 bases between. The CDR3 nucleotides are TGTGCCAGTAGTATAGGCCCAGCTAACTATGGCTACACCTTC. Translating gives CASSIGPANYGYTF.

V usage is TRBV18 and J usage is TRBJ2-1, with 9 nucleotides matching TRBD2. With 3 bases clipped from V and 4 bases from J, the junction kept 10 bases outside the gene matches. CDR1 is KGHSH, CDR2 LQKENI, per germline. This CDR3 is built from 17 residues. The CDR3 sequence is CASSPRRGAGGYNEQFF. CDR3 bases: TGTGCCAGCTCACCCCGTCGTGGAGCGGGAGGTTACAATGAGCAGTTCTTC.

This clone has just a few counts. This chain joins TRBV30 and TRBJ1-4; TRBD1 is a possible D gene (5 bases). The V and J ends lost 3 bases and 2 bases respectively, with 13 bases between them. CDR3 length equals 15 residues. Germline CDR1 GTSNPN, CDR2 SVGIG (reference sequence). DNA for the CDR3: TGTGCCTGGAGGCGGGGGGAGGCGACTAATGAAAAACTGTTTTTT. It codes for CAWRRGEATNEKLFF.

The V gene is TRBV7-2, the J gene TRBJ1-1; no clear D gene. The CDR3 length is 12 residues. Germline V CDR1 and CDR2: SGHTA, FQGNSA. V shed 6 bases and J shed 4 bases, with 9 bases lying between them. The CDR3 region has the DNA TGTGCCAGCAGTTTTTCGCCCACTGAAGCTTTCTTT. It translates to CASSFSPTEAFF.

V gene TRBV28 combines with J gene TRBJ2-2; D remains unclear. CDR3 length: 15 residues. Between the trimmed V and J ends, which lost 2 bases and 3 bases, there was a span of 10 bases. The germline CDR1 and CDR2 sequences are MDHEN and SYDVKM. In nucleotides, the CDR3 is TGTGCCAGCAGTTTAGACCGAAGACACACCGGGGAGCTGTTTTTT. Translating gives CASSLDRRHTGELFF.

This clone has just one count. The V and J genes are TRBV19 and TRBJ2-7, with a tentative D call TRBD2 (5 bases). The germline gives CDR1 LNHDA, CDR2 SQIVND (reference sequence). The V gene lost 11 bases and the J gene lost 2 bases, with 16 bases spanning the gap. CDR3 length: 13 amino acids. The CDR3 loop is CAPPSSAAYEQYF. The CDR3 nucleotides read TGTGCCCCTCCAAGTAGCGCTGCCTACGAGCAGTACTTC.

The rearrangement uses TRBV11-2 and TRBJ2-5, with D possibly matching TRBD1 (6 bases). Trimming took 1 base from V and 7 from J, leaving 19 bases between them. CDR3 length: 16 residues. Germline assignment: CDR1 SGHAT and CDR2 FQNNGV. This CDR3 is CASSLAPGAVYGTQYF. CDR3 in DNA: TGTGCCAGCAGCTTAGCCCCAGGGGCCGTCTATGGGACCCAGTACTTC.

J is TRBJ2-1 and V is TRBV5-1; D remains ambiguous. Germline V CDR1 and CDR2: SGHRS, YFSETQ. V was clipped by 4 bases and J by 1 base, with 9 bases between them. The CDR3 has 14 amino acids. CDR3 protein: CASSTDLSYNEQFF. For the CDR3, the DNA is TGCGCCAGCAGCACGGACCTGTCCTACAATGAGCAGTTCTTC. Together with reference TRBV5-1 and TRBJ2-1, the CDR3 gives the full variable domain: KAGVTQTPRYLIKTRGQQVTLSCSPISGHRSVSWYQQTPGQGLQFLFEYFSETQRNKGNFPGRFSGRQFSNSRSEMNVSTLELGDSALYLCASSTDLSYNEQFFGPGTRLTVL.